These T cell receptor beta chains were read from a single sample in a study of CD4 T cells in relation to SARS-CoV-2 and coronaviruses. The protocol was immunoSEQ multiplex PCR, while the TCRdb copy is restricted to in-frame clones and leaves out a portion. Of about 36,000 clones in the sample, 75% to 85% were seen once. These TCRs are of unknown antigen specificity. The specimen sequenced was memory CD4+ T cells from PBMCs, cultured in vitro. These TCRs come from an adult with COVID-19. The CDR3 runs from the conserved cysteine through the conserved F or W. D genes are given only for firm matches. Rows give clone size only sometimes, using once, few, many, or a class for an expanded clone.

cdr3_length: 13
d_call: TRBD1
v_call: TRBV10-2
clone_size: -
j_call: TRBJ2-1
cdr3_aa: CASIKGAYNEQFF
cdr3_nt: TGCGCCAGCATAAAGGGGGCTTACAATGAGCAGTTCTTC

cdr3_length: 15
d_call: TRBD1
v_call: TRBV7-9
clone_size: -
j_call: TRBJ2-5
cdr3_aa: CASSSPGQGQETQYF
cdr3_nt: TGTGCCAGCAGCTCACCGGGACAGGGACAAGAGACCCAGTACTTC

cdr3_length: 19
d_call: TRBD2
v_call: TRBV14
clone_size: -
j_call: TRBJ2-1
cdr3_aa: CASSQATGRREGRYNEQFF
cdr3_nt: TGTGCCAGCAGCCAAGCCACCGGGCGGCGGGAGGGCCGGTACAATGAGCAGTTCTTC

cdr3_length: 18
d_call: TRBD2
v_call: TRBV5-3
clone_size: -
j_call: TRBJ2-1
cdr3_aa: CARSPGNSGTSSYNEQFF
cdr3_nt: TGTGCCAGAAGCCCGGGAAACAGCGGGACGAGCTCCTACAATGAGCAGTTCTTC

cdr3_length: 14
d_call: -
v_call: TRBV10-3
clone_size: few
j_call: TRBJ2-1
cdr3_aa: CAISDVGLNNEQFF
cdr3_nt: TGTGCCATCAGTGATGTAGGGCTTAACAATGAGCAGTTCTTC

cdr3_length: 14
d_call: -
v_call: TRBV7-9
clone_size: -
j_call: TRBJ2-2
cdr3_aa: CASSTWTETGELFF
cdr3_nt: TGTGCCAGCAGCACTTGGACAGAAACCGGGGAGCTGTTTTTT

cdr3_length: 16
d_call: -
v_call: TRBV29-1
clone_size: -
j_call: TRBJ2-3
cdr3_aa: CSAQRGKRSSSDTQYF
cdr3_nt: TGCAGCGCCCAAAGGGGGAAGAGGTCCTCCTCAGATACGCAGTATTTT

cdr3_length: 12
d_call: TRBD1
v_call: TRBV20-1
clone_size: medium-sized
j_call: TRBJ2-7
cdr3_aa: CSASGQGGEQYF
cdr3_nt: TGCAGTGCGAGTGGACAGGGTGGAGAGCAGTACTTC

cdr3_length: 13
d_call: -
v_call: TRBV30
clone_size: -
j_call: TRBJ1-6
cdr3_aa: CAWRTGYNSPLHF
cdr3_nt: TGTGCCTGGAGAACAGGATATAATTCACCCCTCCACTTT

cdr3_length: 16
d_call: TRBD2
v_call: TRBV5-1
clone_size: -
j_call: TRBJ2-1
cdr3_aa: CASSATSGSSYNEQFF
cdr3_nt: TGCGCCAGCAGCGCGACTAGCGGGAGCTCCTACAATGAGCAGTTCTTC

cdr3_length: 16
d_call: TRBD1
v_call: TRBV30
clone_size: -
j_call: TRBJ1-1
cdr3_aa: CAWSRGGQGMNTEAFF
cdr3_nt: TGTGCCTGGAGTCGGGGGGGACAGGGGATGAACACTGAAGCTTTCTTT

cdr3_length: 12
d_call: -
v_call: TRBV18
clone_size: -
j_call: TRBJ1-1
cdr3_aa: CASSPGGGEAFF
cdr3_nt: TGTGCCAGCTCACCGGGGGGGGGTGAAGCTTTCTTT

cdr3_length: 15
d_call: TRBD2
v_call: TRBV5-1
clone_size: -
j_call: TRBJ2-4
cdr3_aa: CASRPGLAGDNIQYF
cdr3_nt: TGCGCCAGCAGGCCGGGACTAGCGGGAGATAACATTCAGTACTTC

cdr3_length: 17
d_call: TRBD1
v_call: TRBV28
clone_size: -
j_call: TRBJ2-6
cdr3_aa: CASSRGQGASGANVLTF
cdr3_nt: TGTGCCAGCTCCCGTGGACAGGGGGCCTCCGGGGCCAACGTCCTGACTTTC

cdr3_length: 14
d_call: -
v_call: TRBV30
clone_size: -
j_call: TRBJ1-2
cdr3_aa: CAWSEDRTASGYTF
cdr3_nt: TGTGCCTGGAGTGAAGACCGGACAGCCTCTGGCTACACCTTC

cdr3_length: 14
d_call: -
v_call: TRBV7-9
clone_size: -
j_call: TRBJ1-2
cdr3_aa: CASSLGLQYYGYTF
cdr3_nt: TGTGCCAGCAGCTTAGGGTTACAGTACTATGGCTACACCTTC

cdr3_length: 16
d_call: -
v_call: TRBV7-9
clone_size: -
j_call: TRBJ2-1
cdr3_aa: CASSSSDPESYNEQFF
cdr3_nt: TGTGCCAGCAGCTCCTCGGACCCCGAATCCTACAATGAGCAGTTCTTC

cdr3_length: 16
d_call: TRBD1
v_call: TRBV6-1
clone_size: -
j_call: TRBJ1-2
cdr3_aa: CASSEFRDRVWGGYTF
cdr3_nt: TGTGCCAGCAGTGAATTCCGGGACAGGGTGTGGGGTGGCTACACCTTC

cdr3_length: 12
d_call: -
v_call: TRBV6-2/TRBV6-3
clone_size: -
j_call: TRBJ2-1
cdr3_aa: CASSYGYNEQFF
cdr3_nt: TGTGCCAGCAGTTACGGGTACAATGAGCAGTTCTTC

cdr3_length: 15
d_call: -
v_call: TRBV15
clone_size: -
j_call: TRBJ2-3
cdr3_aa: CATSRDLQLPDTQYF
cdr3_nt: TGTGCCACCAGCAGAGATCTACAGCTCCCAGATACGCAGTATTTT

cdr3_length: 16
d_call: -
v_call: TRBV11-2
clone_size: -
j_call: TRBJ2-3
cdr3_aa: CASTQTLGYGTDTQYF
cdr3_nt: TGTGCCAGCACCCAGACCCTAGGCTACGGCACAGATACGCAGTATTTT

cdr3_length: 15
d_call: -
v_call: TRBV12-5
clone_size: -
j_call: TRBJ2-1
cdr3_aa: CASASGDNRDNEQFF
cdr3_nt: TGTGCTAGTGCCTCGGGAGACAACAGGGATAATGAGCAGTTCTTC

cdr3_length: 11
d_call: -
v_call: TRBV6-4
clone_size: -
j_call: TRBJ2-1
cdr3_aa: CATKGFNEQFF
cdr3_nt: TGTGCCACCAAGGGTTTTAATGAGCAGTTCTTC

cdr3_length: 15
d_call: -
v_call: TRBV11-2
clone_size: -
j_call: TRBJ2-1
cdr3_aa: CASSPVKGRFNEQFF
cdr3_nt: TGTGCCAGCAGCCCCGTAAAGGGGAGGTTCAATGAGCAGTTCTTC

cdr3_length: 13
d_call: -
v_call: TRBV14
clone_size: -
j_call: TRBJ2-3
cdr3_aa: CASSQQIGDTQYF
cdr3_nt: TGTGCCAGCAGCCAACAGATAGGAGATACGCAGTATTTT

cdr3_length: 14
d_call: -
v_call: TRBV6-4
clone_size: -
j_call: TRBJ1-2
cdr3_aa: CASSESPGGYGYTF
cdr3_nt: TGTGCCAGCAGTGAGTCTCCGGGTGGCTATGGCTACACCTTC

cdr3_length: 18
d_call: -
v_call: TRBV3-1/TRBV3-2
clone_size: -
j_call: TRBJ2-2
cdr3_aa: CASSQDLRLAVNTGELFF
cdr3_nt: TGTGCCAGCAGCCAAGATCTTAGGTTAGCGGTGAACACCGGGGAGCTGTTTTTT

cdr3_length: 17
d_call: -
v_call: TRBV24-1
clone_size: -
j_call: TRBJ2-1
cdr3_aa: CATSDLRYRTSYNEQFF
cdr3_nt: TGTGCCACCAGTGATCTTAGATACAGGACTTCCTACAATGAGCAGTTCTTC

cdr3_length: 16
d_call: -
v_call: TRBV11-2
clone_size: -
j_call: TRBJ2-6
cdr3_aa: CASSLVQGSGANVLTF
cdr3_nt: TGTGCCAGCAGCTTAGTCCAGGGGAGTGGGGCCAACGTCCTGACTTTC

cdr3_length: 15
d_call: -
v_call: TRBV2
clone_size: -
j_call: TRBJ2-7
cdr3_aa: CASSEAMTVTYEQYF
cdr3_nt: TGTGCCAGCAGTGAAGCGATGACAGTGACCTACGAGCAGTACTTC

cdr3_length: 11
d_call: -
v_call: TRBV12-3/TRBV12-4
clone_size: -
j_call: TRBJ2-1
cdr3_aa: CASRKGPEQFF
cdr3_nt: TGTGCCAGCAGAAAGGGGCCTGAGCAGTTCTTC

cdr3_length: 16
d_call: TRBD2
v_call: TRBV6-6
clone_size: -
j_call: TRBJ2-1
cdr3_aa: CASHNPPGLGYNEQFF
cdr3_nt: TGTGCCAGCCACAACCCCCCGGGACTAGGATACAATGAGCAGTTCTTC

cdr3_length: 16
d_call: TRBD1
v_call: TRBV19
clone_size: once
j_call: TRBJ1-6
cdr3_aa: CASSKPGQGYNSPLHF
cdr3_nt: TGTGCCAGTAGTAAACCGGGACAGGGCTATAATTCACCCCTCCACTTT

cdr3_length: 17
d_call: -
v_call: TRBV4-3
clone_size: few
j_call: TRBJ1-1
cdr3_aa: CASSQDPMAPGKPEAFF
cdr3_nt: TGCGCCAGCAGCCAAGATCCAATGGCCCCAGGGAAGCCTGAAGCTTTCTTT

cdr3_length: 13
d_call: -
v_call: TRBV12-5
clone_size: -
j_call: TRBJ2-3
cdr3_aa: CASGIGEADTQYF
cdr3_nt: TGTGCTAGTGGTATTGGCGAGGCAGATACGCAGTATTTT

cdr3_length: 15
d_call: -
v_call: TRBV27
clone_size: -
j_call: TRBJ1-6
cdr3_aa: CASSSRGGFNSPLHF
cdr3_nt: TGTGCCAGCAGTTCCCGTGGGGGGTTTAATTCACCCCTCCACTTT

cdr3_length: 13
d_call: -
v_call: TRBV13
clone_size: -
j_call: TRBJ2-7
cdr3_aa: CASSLLRGGEQYF
cdr3_nt: TGTGCCAGCAGCTTATTGCGGGGTGGCGAGCAGTACTTC

cdr3_length: 15
d_call: TRBD2
v_call: TRBV2
clone_size: -
j_call: TRBJ2-5
cdr3_aa: CASSERGGGRQTQYF
cdr3_nt: TGTGCCAGCAGTGAACGGGGGGGAGGGCGGCAGACCCAGTACTTC

cdr3_length: 13
d_call: -
v_call: TRBV30
clone_size: -
j_call: TRBJ2-1
cdr3_aa: CAWSASRGVEQFF
cdr3_nt: TGTGCCTGGAGTGCGAGTAGAGGGGTTGAGCAGTTCTTC

cdr3_length: 15
d_call: TRBD2
v_call: TRBV5-6
clone_size: -
j_call: TRBJ2-7
cdr3_aa: CASSHRTSGIGEQYF
cdr3_nt: TGTGCCAGCAGCCACCGGACTAGCGGGATAGGAGAGCAGTACTTC

cdr3_length: 15
d_call: TRBD1
v_call: TRBV28
clone_size: -
j_call: TRBJ1-5
cdr3_aa: CASSLRDRRNQPQHF
cdr3_nt: TGTGCCAGCAGTTTAAGGGACAGACGCAATCAGCCCCAGCATTTT

cdr3_length: 16
d_call: -
v_call: TRBV7-9
clone_size: -
j_call: TRBJ2-1
cdr3_aa: CASSSPQAISYNEQFF
cdr3_nt: TGTGCCAGCAGCTCGCCCCAGGCGATCTCCTACAATGAGCAGTTCTTC